The next 16 T cell receptor beta chains were all read from a single sample in a study of regulatory T cells. Primers: 52 TRBV forward and 13 TRBJ reverse. The method was immunoSEQ multiplex PCR; TCRdb's version includes in-frame clones alone and lacks a portion of them. The sample has about 23,000 clones, about 88% seen once. These receptors lack a known antigen. The study, taken as a whole, reports: Hydrophobic residues at CDR3 positions 6 and 7 were enriched in conventional CD4+ T cells of CD3G-deficient patients.

The sequenced sample was conventional CD4+ T cells sorted from blood. These receptors all stem from a child under 18 with CD3G deficiency.

The CDR3 loop reads CASSPLIGELFF. For the CDR3, the DNA is TGTGCCAGCAGCCCCCTCATCGGGGAGCTGTTTTTT. V usage is TRBV7-9 and J usage is TRBJ2-2; D gene unclear. CDR1 SEHNR and CDR2 FQNEAQ come from the germline V gene (reference sequence). Trimming cost V 5 bases and J 7 bases, with 8 bases left between them. The CDR3 is made up of 12 amino acids.

The chain joins TRBV28 to TRBJ2-7; 7 bases line up with TRBD2. From germline, CDR1 is MDHEN and CDR2 SYDVKM. The V gene end was trimmed by 3 bases and the J gene end by 2 bases; junction bases not matched to a gene: 7. The CDR3 extends over 15 amino acids. The chain's CDR3 is CASSFGGGPTYEQYF. The CDR3 nucleotides are TGTGCCAGCAGTTTTGGGGGAGGGCCGACCTACGAGCAGTACTTC.

The chain uses TRBV28 and TRBJ1-1, with D maybe TRBD1 (5 bases). The CDR3 extends over 13 amino acids. Trimming pared 5 bases from V and 11 bases from J, leaving 18 bases between. Germline assignment: CDR1 MDHEN and CDR2 SYDVKM. CDR3 coding DNA: TGTGCCAGCAGTCCCTCTGGGGCAGGGTGGGCTTTCTTT. This encodes CASSPSGAGWAFF.

A word on this clone: A junction boundary mismatches the germline segment, possibly from a read error. This chain joins TRBV5-1 and TRBJ2-7; a possible D gene is TRBD2 (6 bases). The CDR3 is 13 residues long. From germline, CDR1 is SGHRS and CDR2 YFSETQ. CDR3 residues: CASRLDYRYEQYF. The DNA for the CDR3 is TGCGCCAGCAGGTTGGACTACCGCTACGAGCAGTACTTC.

This CDR3 reads CASSEQGIHTEAFF. As DNA, the CDR3 is TGTGCCAGCAGTGAACAGGGTATTCACACTGAAGCTTTCTTT. This chain links TRBV6-1 with TRBJ1-1, with D tentatively TRBD1 (5 bases). The CDR3 is made up of 14 amino acids. The V gene lost 2 bases and the J gene lost 3 bases, with 10 bases spanning the gap. Germline V CDR1 and CDR2: MNHNS, SASEGT.

The V call is TRBV5-1, the J call TRBJ1-1; TRBD1 matches at 8 bases. Per germline, CDR1 SGHRS and CDR2 YFSETQ. V lost 3 bases to trimming and J lost 4 bases; unmatched junction nucleotides: 2. The CDR3 is 13 amino acids. As DNA, the CDR3 is TGCGCCAGCAGCTCAGGGGGCCGCACTGAAGCTTTCTTT. It translates to CASSSGGRTEAFF.

In DNA, the CDR3 is TGTGCCAGCAACAGAGGGACTACTTCGAACACCGGGGAGCTGTTTTTT. It codes for CASNRGTTSNTGELFF. The chain uses TRBV7-9 and TRBJ2-2, with 7 bases matching TRBD2. The CDR3 totals 16 residues. Germline V lookup: CDR1 SEHNR, CDR2 FQNEAQ (reference sequence). V lost 7 bases to trimming and J lost 0 bases; unmatched junction nucleotides: 8.

This CDR3 is CASSYSTGGTEAFF. The CDR3 nucleotides read TGTGCCAGCAGTTACTCGACAGGGGGCACTGAAGCTTTCTTT. This chain joins TRBV6-6 and TRBJ1-1; TRBD1 matches at 9 bases. Germline CDR1 MNHNY, CDR2 SVGAGI (reference sequence). This CDR3 spans 14 amino acids. The ends lost 0 bases at V and 4 bases at J; junction bases unmatched: 0.

The chain joins TRBV28 to TRBJ2-1; 7 bases are a match to TRBD2. CDR1 MDHEN and CDR2 SYDVKM come from the germline V gene. J was trimmed by 0 bases and V by 11 bases; bases with no gene match: 10. The CDR3 consists of 15 residues. CDR3 loop: CASSRASGSYNEQFF. DNA for the CDR3: TGTGCCTCCTCTCGGGCTAGCGGCTCCTACAATGAGCAGTTCTTC.

This chain links TRBV7-9 with TRBJ2-2, with a weak D call TRBD2 (6 bases). Deletions cut 1 base from V and 0 bases from J, with 12 bases between. Germline CDR1 reads SEHNR; CDR2 reads FQNEAQ (reference sequence). The CDR3 totals 17 residues. CDR3 region: CASSLGGSGANTGELFF. Written as DNA, the CDR3 is TGTGCCAGCAGCTTAGGGGGTAGCGGAGCGAACACCGGGGAGCTGTTTTTT.

The gene calls are TRBV4-1 and TRBJ1-2; tentatively, D is TRBD1 (5 bases). Germline assignment: CDR1 MGHRA and CDR2 YSYEKL. CDR3 length equals 18 residues. The V end was cut by 2 bases, the J end by 1 base, with 20 bases between. This CDR3 is CASSQKEYLGTHNYGYTF. The CDR3 region has the DNA TGCGCCAGCAGCCAAAAAGAGTATCTCGGGACGCATAACTATGGCTACACCTTC.

The CDR3 reads CASSKPRQDEQYF. In nucleotides, the CDR3 is TGTGCCAGCAGTAAGCCTCGACAGGACGAGCAGTACTTC. The chain joins TRBV28 to TRBJ2-7, with TRBD1 as a possible D gene (6 bases). The CDR3 consists of 13 residues. CDR1 is MDHEN and CDR2 is SYDVKM in the germline V gene. Trimming shortened V by 5 bases and J by 5 bases, and 13 bases separated the two germline ends.

This clone is a singleton in its sample. The V gene is TRBV4-2, the J gene TRBJ2-7; TRBD1 agrees at 11 bases. The CDR3 runs 16 residues. V dropped 3 bases and J dropped 6; count of bases not matched to a gene: 10. Germline CDR1 and CDR2: LGHNA and YNFKEQ. The CDR3 loop is CASSHVARDRGSEQYF. The CDR3 coding sequence is TGTGCCAGCAGCCATGTTGCCCGGGACAGGGGGAGCGAGCAGTACTTC.

The chain combines TRBV6-1 with TRBJ1-6; weak D call: TRBD1 (6 bases). V was pared by 2 bases and J by 9 bases, with 11 bases between. From germline, CDR1 is MNHNS and CDR2 SASEGT. The CDR3 is 14 amino acids. CDR3 in amino acids: CASSERGARSPLHF. Written as DNA, the CDR3 is TGTGCCAGCAGTGAAAGGGGGGCCCGTTCACCCCTCCACTTT.

In regard to this clone: A read error may explain this, as a much larger clone is one base away. The CDR3 sequence: CASSLGGAGANVLTF. Written as DNA, the CDR3 is TGCGCCAGCAGCTTGGGCGGGGCTGGGGCCAACGTCCTGACTTTC. V usage is TRBV5-1 and J usage is TRBJ2-6; tentative D call: TRBD2 (6 bases). Germline V gene sequence: CDR1 SGHRS, CDR2 YFSETQ. The CDR3 has 15 residues. V shed 0 bases and J shed 2 bases, with 6 bases lying between them.

J is TRBJ2-3 and V is TRBV7-9; a possible D gene is TRBD2 (6 bases). Per germline, CDR1 SEHNR and CDR2 FQNEAQ (reference sequence). CDR3 length equals 13 residues. V was clipped by 3 bases and J by 6 bases, with 10 bases between them. The CDR3 spells CASSLGRSDTQYF. The CDR3 region has the DNA TGTGCCAGCAGCTTGGGGAGGTCGGATACGCAGTATTTT.